The rows below give T cell receptor beta chains drawn from one sample of a study of post-analysis software for immune sequencing data. TCRdb called the PCR reads again in MiXCR, with one record for every CDR3 protein. The sample has about 770,000 distinct CDR3 sequences, under 60% seen once; the top ten hold around 4.7%. Sequencing used blood. These receptors were taken from a girl between 10 and 17 years old with multiple sclerosis. Each CDR3 is given without its conserved first and last residue. Size values are once, few and many counts, or a class for expanded clones, and some rows have none.

abundance	j_gene	v_gene	CDR3aa
-	TRBJ2-3	TRBV29-1	SVGDLSDTQY
few	TRBJ2-5	TRBV2	ASSSYVPLPTQY
-	TRBJ1-2	TRBV6-1	ASSGGQLSTYYGYT
-	-	TRBV7-2	ASSLTENYEQY
few	TRBJ2-1	TRBV6-5	ASSLGRGNYNEQF
few	TRBJ2-7	TRBV9	ASSVAPVGGGYNYNEQY
-	TRBJ1-1	TRBV6-6	ASTQRGNTEAF
-	TRBJ2-3	TRBV6-5	ACSYSVGQTTDTQY
-	TRBJ2-3	TRBV2	ASSEALLAGGTTDTQY
-	TRBJ2-3	TRBV10-2	ASSDLGSVADTQY
-	-	TRBV2	ASSEIEREVQETQY
-	TRBJ2-1	TRBV7-3	ASSPERGLYNEQF
few	TRBJ2-3	TRBV11-1	ASSPRDRDTDTQY
few	TRBJ2-5	TRBV28	ASSLSISETQY
-	TRBJ2-5	TRBV20-1	SARVVAGQETQY
-	TRBJ1-6	TRBV7-2	ASSPDRANSPLH
-	TRBJ1-2	TRBV6-1	ASSDPRGRTYGYT
-	-	TRBV27	ASSPQQGVSYYEQY
-	TRBJ2-4	TRBV20-1	SARGEGKNIQY
-	TRBJ2-7	TRBV15	ATSRDPSGGEKNEQY
-	TRBJ1-2	TRBV6-5	ASSYSAGGHGYT
-	TRBJ1-2	TRBV12-3/TRBV12-4	ASNLGGIGYGYT
-	TRBJ1-1	TRBV20-1	SARTGMNTEAF
-	TRBJ1-1	TRBV20-1	SAGPSGYNTEAF
-	TRBJ2-7	TRBV5-5	ASRSYPSDEQY
few	TRBJ2-4	TRBV21-1	ASSAYRDRVGEQY
-	TRBJ2-5	TRBV20-1	SAPGARSNEQY
-	TRBJ2-7	TRBV7-9	ASSLASDWRRGYEQY
-	TRBJ2-1	TRBV18	ASSRGLASAPLGEQF
-	TRBJ2-5	TRBV13	ASSLLDSGSQETQY
-	TRBJ2-1	TRBV6-1	ASRPGLANYNEQF
-	TRBJ2-1	TRBV5-1	ASSTGARFNEQF
few	TRBJ2-5	TRBV7-2	ASSPQKGETQY
few	TRBJ2-1	TRBV6-6	ASSADSFGYNEQF
-	-	TRBV3-1	ASSQDPTGAPYEQY
-	TRBJ2-3	TRBV3-1	ASSLTRLAGESDTQY
few	TRBJ2-7	TRBV7-9	ASRSTGSEYEQY
-	TRBJ2-5	TRBV29-1	SVGGQAEQY
-	TRBJ2-7	TRBV10-3	AISGGGDESYEQY
few	TRBJ2-7	TRBV9	ASSAGGHYEQY
-	TRBJ2-3	TRBV12-3/TRBV12-4	ASSLITSGRASTDAQY
once	TRBJ2-4	TRBV28	ASSPQGLMASEAKNIQY
-	TRBJ2-3	TRBV7-7	ASSFGEREDLADTQY
few	TRBJ2-6	TRBV29-1	SVEVRGQGASGANVLT
few	TRBJ2-1	TRBV10-2	ASELAGMGNEQF
-	TRBJ2-1	TRBV25-1	ASSEYFSGTGIATVGYNEQF
-	TRBJ2-1	TRBV7-9	ASSGWTDSSLNEQF
once	TRBJ2-1	TRBV10-2	ATNGGWNEQF
few	TRBJ2-7	TRBV4-3	ASSHITGGVDEQY
few	TRBJ2-7	TRBV5-1	ASSLALTGEEQY
-	TRBJ2-6	TRBV6-5	ASSYWPGASGANVLT
-	TRBJ1-1	TRBV20-1	SASIDSMNTEAF
many	TRBJ2-3	TRBV7-2	ASSEGGGITSTDTQY
few	TRBJ2-1	TRBV20-1	SAREIGAVGDNEQF
once	TRBJ2-5	TRBV4-2	ASSPGTSEMEAQY
-	TRBJ2-1	TRBV19	ASRDSFGYNEQF
few	TRBJ2-3	TRBV12-3/TRBV12-4	ASSLASGFGDTQY
few	TRBJ2-7	TRBV28	ASSPPQGVYEQY